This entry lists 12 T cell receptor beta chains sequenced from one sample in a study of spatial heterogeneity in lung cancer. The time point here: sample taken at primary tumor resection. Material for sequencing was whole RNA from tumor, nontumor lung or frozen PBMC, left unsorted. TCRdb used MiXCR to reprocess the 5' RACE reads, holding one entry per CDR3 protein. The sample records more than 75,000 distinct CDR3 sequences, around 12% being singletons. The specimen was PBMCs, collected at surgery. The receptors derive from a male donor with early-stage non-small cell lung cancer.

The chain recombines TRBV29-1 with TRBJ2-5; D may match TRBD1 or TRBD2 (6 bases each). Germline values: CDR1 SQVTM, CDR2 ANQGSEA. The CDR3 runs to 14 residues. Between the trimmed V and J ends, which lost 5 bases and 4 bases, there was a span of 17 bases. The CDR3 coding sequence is TGCAGCGTTCGGCGGGACGGGGGCGTAGAGACCCAGTACTTC. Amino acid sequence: CSVRRDGGVETQYF.

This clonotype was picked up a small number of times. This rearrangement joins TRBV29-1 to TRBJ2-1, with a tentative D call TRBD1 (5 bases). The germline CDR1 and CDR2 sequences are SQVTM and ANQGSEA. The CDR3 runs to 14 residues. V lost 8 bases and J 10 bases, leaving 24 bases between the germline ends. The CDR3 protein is CSITSEQAKGEQFF. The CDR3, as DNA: TGCAGCATTACATCGGAACAGGCCAAGGGGGAGCAGTTCTTC.

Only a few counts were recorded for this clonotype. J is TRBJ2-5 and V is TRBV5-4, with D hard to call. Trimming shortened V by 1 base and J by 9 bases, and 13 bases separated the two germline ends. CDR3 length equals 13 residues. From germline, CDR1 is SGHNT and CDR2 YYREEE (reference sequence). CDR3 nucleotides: TGTGCCAGCAGCTTGCCACCACCGGCGGCCCAGTACTTC. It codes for CASSLPPPAAQYF.

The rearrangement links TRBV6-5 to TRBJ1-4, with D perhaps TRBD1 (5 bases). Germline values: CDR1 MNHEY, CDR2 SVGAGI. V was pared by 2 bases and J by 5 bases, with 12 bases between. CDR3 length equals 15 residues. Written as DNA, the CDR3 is TGTGCCAGCAGTTACGGGACGGGCGAGAATGAAAAACTGTTTTTT. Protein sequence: CASSYGTGENEKLFF.

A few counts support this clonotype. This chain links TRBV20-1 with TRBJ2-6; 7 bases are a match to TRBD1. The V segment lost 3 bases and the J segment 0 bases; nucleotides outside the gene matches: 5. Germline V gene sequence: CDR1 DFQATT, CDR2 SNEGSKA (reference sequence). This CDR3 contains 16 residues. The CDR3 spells CSARRQGNSGANVLTF. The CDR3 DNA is TGCAGTGCTAGGAGACAGGGCAACTCTGGGGCCAACGTCCTGACTTTC.

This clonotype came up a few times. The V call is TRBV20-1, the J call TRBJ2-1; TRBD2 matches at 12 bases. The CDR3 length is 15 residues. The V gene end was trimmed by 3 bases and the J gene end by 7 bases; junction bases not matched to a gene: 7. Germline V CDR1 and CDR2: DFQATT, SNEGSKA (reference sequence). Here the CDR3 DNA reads TGCAGTGCTAGGGCTAGCGGGGGGGGTCCAAATGAGCAGTTCTTC. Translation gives CSARASGGGPNEQFF.

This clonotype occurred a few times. The CDR3 is CASRPPRYTEAFF. The CDR3 DNA reads as TGTGCCAGCCGGCCTCCCCGGTATACTGAAGCTTTCTTT. The genes are TRBV2 and TRBJ1-1; D unclear. Deletions cut 8 bases from V and 5 bases from J, with 15 bases between. The CDR3 contains 13 residues. Looked up from germline, CDR1 is SNHLY and CDR2 is FYNNEI.

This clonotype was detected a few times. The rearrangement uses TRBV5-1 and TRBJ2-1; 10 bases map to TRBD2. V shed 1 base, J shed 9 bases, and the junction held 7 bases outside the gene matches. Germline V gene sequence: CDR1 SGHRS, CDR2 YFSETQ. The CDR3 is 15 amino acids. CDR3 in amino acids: CASSLRLAGESEQFF. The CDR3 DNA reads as TGCGCCAGCAGCTTGAGGCTAGCGGGAGAGAGTGAGCAGTTCTTC.

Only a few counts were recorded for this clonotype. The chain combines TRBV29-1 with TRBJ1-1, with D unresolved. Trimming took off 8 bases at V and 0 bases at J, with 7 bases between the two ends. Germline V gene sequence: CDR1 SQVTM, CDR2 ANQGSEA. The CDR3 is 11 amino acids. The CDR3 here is CSYIMNTEAFF. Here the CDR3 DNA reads TGCAGCTATATCATGAACACTGAAGCTTTCTTT.

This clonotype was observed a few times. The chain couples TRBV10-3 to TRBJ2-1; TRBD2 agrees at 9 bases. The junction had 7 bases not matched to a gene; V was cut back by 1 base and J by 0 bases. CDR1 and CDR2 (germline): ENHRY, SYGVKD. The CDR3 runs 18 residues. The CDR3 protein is CAISELAGVNRSYNEQFF. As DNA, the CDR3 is TGTGCCATCAGTGAGTTAGCGGGGGTAAACCGCTCCTACAATGAGCAGTTCTTC.

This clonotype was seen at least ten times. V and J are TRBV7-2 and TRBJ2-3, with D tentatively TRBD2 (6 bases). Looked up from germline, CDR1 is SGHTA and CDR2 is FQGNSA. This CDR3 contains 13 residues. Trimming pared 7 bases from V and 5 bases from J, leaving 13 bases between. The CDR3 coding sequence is TGTGCCAGCATGGAGACTAGGCGAGATACGCAGTATTTT. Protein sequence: CASMETRRDTQYF.

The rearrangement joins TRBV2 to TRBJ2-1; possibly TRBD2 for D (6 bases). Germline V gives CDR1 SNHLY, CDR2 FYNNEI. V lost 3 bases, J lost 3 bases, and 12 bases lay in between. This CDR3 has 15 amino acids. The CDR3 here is CASSEEAGNYNEQFF. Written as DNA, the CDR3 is TGTGCCAGCAGTGAGGAAGCGGGCAACTACAATGAGCAGTTCTTC.